The 7 T cell receptor beta chains given below trace back to one sample, sequenced in a study of blood T cell repertoires in COVID-19. Generated by immunoSEQ multiplex PCR, the TCRdb table keeps only in-frame clones and is missing some. The sample lists about 200,000 clones, 75% to 90% occurring once. The sample comprised peripheral blood. All receptors come from a man in his 60s who had recovered from COVID-19.

The chain is built from TRBV25-1 and TRBJ2-7; possible D gene TRBD2, 7 bases. V shed 4 bases and J shed 2 bases, with 15 bases lying between them. From germline, CDR1 is MGHDK and CDR2 SYGVNS. CDR3 length equals 15 residues. The CDR3 sequence: CASSGAGAAAYEQYF. The CDR3 nucleotides are TGTGCCAGCAGTGGGGCGGGGGCGGCCGCCTACGAGCAGTACTTC.

The chain recombines TRBV9 with TRBJ2-7, with 9 bases that match TRBD2. Trimming at V came to 3 bases and at J to 4 bases, leaving 8 bases not matched to a gene. Germline-derived CDR1 and CDR2 are SGDLS and YYNGEE. This CDR3 has 15 amino acids. CDR3: CASSAGLANLYEQYF. The CDR3 DNA sequence: TGTGCCAGCAGCGCCGGACTAGCGAACTTATACGAGCAGTACTTC. Filled out from reference TRBV9 and TRBJ2-7, the complete variable domain reads DSGVTQTPKHLITATGQRVTLRCSPRSGDLSVYWYQQSLDQGLQFLIQYYNGEERAKGNILERFSAQQFPDLHSELNLSSLELGDSALYFCASSAGLANLYEQYFGPGTRLTVT.

The chain has TRBV29-1 and TRBJ2-5, with 11 bases matching TRBD1. The junction had 4 bases not matched to a gene; V was cut back by 5 bases and J by 2 bases. Germline V gene sequence: CDR1 SQVTM, CDR2 ANQGSEA. The CDR3 totals 14 residues. DNA of the CDR3: TGCAGCGTTTGGGGACAGGGGGGGCAAGAGACCCAGTACTTC. Translated: CSVWGQGGQETQYF.

The CDR3 reads CAWRKNLNTEAFF. CDR3 coding DNA: TGTGCCTGGAGAAAGAACTTAAACACTGAAGCTTTCTTT. V and J are TRBV30 and TRBJ1-1; D is unclear. Germline V gene data show CDR1 as GTSNPN and CDR2 as SVGIG (reference sequence). V dropped 3 bases and J dropped 2 bases, with 10 bases sitting between them. The CDR3 totals 13 residues.

The gene calls are TRBV3-1 (or the pseudogene TRBV3-2) and TRBJ2-7; TRBD2 is a possible D gene (5 bases). Trimming took 3 bases from V and 6 from J, leaving 15 bases between them. The CDR3 has 14 residues. Per the germline V gene, CDR1 is LGHDT and CDR2 is YNNKEL (reference sequence). The CDR3 loop is CASSQDPGGSEQYF. CDR3 bases: TGTGCCAGCAGCCAGGACCCAGGCGGGTCCGAGCAGTACTTC.

This clone has just one count. The rearrangement links TRBV3-1 (or the pseudogene TRBV3-2) to TRBJ2-2; 9 bases match TRBD1. The CDR3 contains 13 residues. With 7 bases clipped from V and 7 bases from J, the junction kept 4 bases outside the gene matches. From germline, CDR1 is LGHDT and CDR2 YNNKEL (reference sequence). The CDR3 loop is CASTRQGVGELFF. For the CDR3, the DNA is TGTGCCAGCACCAGACAGGGGGTCGGGGAGCTGTTTTTT.

This clone was counted a single time. The V call is TRBV6-2 or TRBV6-3, the J call TRBJ2-5; 9 bases match TRBD2. The CDR3 has 17 amino acids. Trimming cost V 0 bases and J 0 bases; bases outside gene matches: 5. Germline values: CDR1 MNHEY, CDR2 SVGEGT. The CDR3 spells CASSYSRLAGNQETQYF. The CDR3 DNA reads as TGTGCCAGCAGTTACTCAAGGCTAGCGGGGAACCAAGAGACCCAGTACTTC.